This T cell receptor beta chain was identified during a study of blood T cells in healthy people across ages. Primed by a sample-barcoded 5' primer and a J-beta primer mix, a second PCR proceeded for 7 to 11 cycles. Unique molecular identifiers of 12 random nucleotides labeled each cDNA. One entry per CDR3 protein results from TCRdb running MiXCR on the 5' RACE reads. The sample shows 1.5 million to 2 million distinct CDR3 sequences, about two fifths of them seen only once. This clonotype was seen a handful of times. This CDR3 is built from 14 residues. Trimming removed 1 base from V and 6 bases from J, with 10 bases in between. Germline CDR1 is SNHLY and CDR2 is FYNNEI.

This sequence joins TRBV2 and TRBJ2-4; D is possibly TRBD2 (7 bases). The TCR originated in a human donor in good health. Sequenced: blood. The CDR3 nucleotides are TGTGCCAGCAGTGAAGAAAGGGGGGGAAACATTCAGTACTTC. It is translated as CASSEERGGNIQYF.